This paragraph reports one T cell receptor beta chain. Its antigen is undetermined. Sequencing used immunoSEQ multiplex PCR; TCRdb keeps in-frame clones, though not all of them. This sample has around 7,200 clones; roughly four fifths occur once, and the top ten carry approximately 6.5%. The data derive from a study of chemoradiotherapy in HPV16-positive cancers. General observations from the study: HPV-specific T cells were functionally defined from only a couple of HPV16-positive patients.

Sequenced material: tumor tissue, taken from a patient who underwent chemoradiotherapy. This TCR was recovered from a human donor with HPV-associated anogenital cancer.

The CDR3 DNA follows: TGTGCCAGCAGCGTGAGGGTAGGAGCCGGGGAGCTGTTTTTT. The encoded protein is CASSVRVGAGELFF. The chain is built from TRBV14 and TRBJ2-2; tentatively, D is TRBD2 (5 bases). V was pared by 5 bases and J by 6 bases, with 13 bases between. This CDR3 contains 14 residues. Germline CDR1 SGHDN, CDR2 FVKESK. Full variable domain (remainder filled in from reference TRBV14 and TRBJ2-2): EAGVTQFPSHSVIEKGQTVTLRCDPISGHDNLYWYRRVMGKEIKFLLHFVKESKQDESGMPNNRFLAERTGGTYSTLKVQPAELEDSGVYFCASSVRVGAGELFFGEGSRLTVL.